This paragraph covers one TCR beta chain sequence. Additional DNA sequences in this sample encode the identical CDR3. The cohort comprised adults aged roughly 18 to 90 years residing in under 25 US areas. The data are from a study of blood T cell repertoires in COVID-19. Trimming removed 3 bases from V and 2 bases from J; junction bases left unmatched: 0. CDR3 size: 13 residues. The germline V gene encodes CDR1 MDHEN and CDR2 SYDVKM. Profiling relied on immunoSEQ multiplex PCR, and the TCRdb table lists in-frame clones only, not all of them. This table has about 140,000 clones, 75% to 90% appearing once.

The rearrangement links TRBV28 to TRBJ1-2; TRBD1 agrees at 7 bases. Sequencing was performed on PBMCs or T cells enriched from blood (not recorded which). This TCR derives from a man aged 50 or older who had recovered from COVID-19. CDR3 protein: CASSLTGNYGYTF. CDR3 DNA: TGTGCCAGCAGTTTGACAGGGAACTATGGCTACACCTTC.